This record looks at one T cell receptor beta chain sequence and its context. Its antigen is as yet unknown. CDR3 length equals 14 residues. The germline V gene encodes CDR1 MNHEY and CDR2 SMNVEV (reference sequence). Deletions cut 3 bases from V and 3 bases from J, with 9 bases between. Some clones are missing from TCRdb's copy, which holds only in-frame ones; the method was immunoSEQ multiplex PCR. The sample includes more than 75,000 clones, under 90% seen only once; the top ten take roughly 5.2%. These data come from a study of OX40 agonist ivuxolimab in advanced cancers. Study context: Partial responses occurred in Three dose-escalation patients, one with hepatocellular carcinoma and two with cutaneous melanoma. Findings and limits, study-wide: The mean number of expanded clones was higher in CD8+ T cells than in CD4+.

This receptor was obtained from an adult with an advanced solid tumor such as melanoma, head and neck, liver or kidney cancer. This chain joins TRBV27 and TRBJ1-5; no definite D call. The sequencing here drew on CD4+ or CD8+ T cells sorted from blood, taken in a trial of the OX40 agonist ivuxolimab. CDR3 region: CASSLGSPNQPQHF. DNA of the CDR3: TGTGCCAGCAGTTTGGGGAGCCCCAATCAGCCCCAGCATTTT.